This T cell receptor beta chain is drawn from a study of T cell responses to AZD1222 COVID-19 vaccine. V was trimmed by 1 base and J by 7 bases, leaving 10 bases between them. Germline CDR1 is SGHAT and CDR2 is FQNNGV. The CDR3 length is 13 residues. Method: immunoSEQ multiplex PCR; TCRdb's copy keeps in-frame clones and lacks some. Of 130,000 or so clones in the sample, roughly 93% were seen once. This TCR was recovered from an adult in good health. The source material was peripheral blood, sampled on day 0 of AZD1222 vaccination. V and J are TRBV11-2 and TRBJ1-1; the D is unclear. The DNA for the CDR3 is TGTGCCAGCAGCTTAGTTCAGTGGGGTGAAGCTTTCTTT. It encodes CASSLVQWGEAFF.